Below, 27 T cell receptor beta chains from the same sample are listed, as sequenced in a study of T cells in Graves' hyperthyroidism and ophthalmopathy. Amplification yielded TCR beta CDR3 regions, with RNA transcripts as the source. The HTBI set primed first-round TCR CDR3 RT-PCR. In TCRdb, the multiplex PCR reads were re-called with MiXCR into one record per CDR3 protein. The repertoire consists of approximately 400,000 distinct CDR3 sequences, with 15% to 18% occurring once and the leading ten covering roughly 7.7%. What was sequenced was blood. These receptors were taken from a woman in her late teens or twenties with Graves' hyperthyroidism.

Many counts were recorded for this clonotype. The V call is TRBV10-3, the J call TRBJ1-2; TRBD1 matches at 7 bases. The CDR3 runs 13 residues. Germline CDR1 is ENHRY and CDR2 is SYGVKD. Germline trimming cut 3 bases from V and 8 bases from J; bases unmatched to any gene: 6. CDR3 in amino acids: CAISDGDRHGYTF. The CDR3 nucleotides read TGTGCCATCAGTGACGGGGACAGACACGGCTACACCTTC.

This clonotype turned up a few times. A much larger clone lies a single base off, so this may be a read error. Lacking the conserved final phenylalanine or tryptophan, this CDR3 likely reflects a read error. The gene calls are TRBV12-3 or TRBV12-4 and TRBJ2-5; maybe TRBD1 (5 bases). This CDR3 is built from 15 residues. The V end was cut by 3 bases, the J end by 2 bases, with 13 bases between. CDR3 nucleotide sequence: TGTGCCAGCAGTTTGTCCAGGGATTGGCAAGAGACCCAGTACCTC. It yields the protein CASSLSRDWQETQYL.

The rearrangement links TRBV12-3 or TRBV12-4 to TRBJ2-5, with D possibly being TRBD1 (6 bases). The CDR3 sequence is 15 residues long. Trimming pared 5 bases from V and 4 bases from J, leaving 17 bases between. The CDR3 spells CASSPDRLSGETQYF. Here the CDR3 DNA reads TGTGCCAGCAGTCCTGACAGGCTAAGTGGAGAGACCCAGTACTTC.

This clonotype came up many times. The chain uses TRBV10-3 and TRBJ1-1; D may be TRBD1 (5 bases). The CDR3 loop spans 16 amino acids. From germline, CDR1 is ENHRY and CDR2 SYGVKD. Trimming removed 6 bases at V and 5 bases at J, with 22 bases between. DNA for the CDR3: TGTGCCATCAGAGGGCAGCCCAGGGTAAATCTAACTGAAGCTTTCTTT. This encodes CAIRGQPRVNLTEAFF.

This clonotype was counted many times. The chain couples TRBV5-5 to TRBJ1-6; 11 bases map to TRBD1. Trimming took 2 bases from V and 13 from J; bases not matched to a gene: 8. This CDR3 contains 15 residues. Germline lookup yields CDR1 SGHKS and CDR2 YYEKEE (reference sequence). The CDR3 nucleotides read TGTGCCAGCAGCTTCACCGGGACAGGGGGGACCCCCCTCCACTTT. It translates to CASSFTGTGGTPLHF.

A word on this clonotype: At one boundary the junction diverges from the germline segment, which might be a read error. The chain carries TRBV15 and TRBJ2-5; TRBD1 matches at 9 bases. CDR1 and CDR2 from the germline V gene are LNHNV and YYDKDF (reference sequence). The CDR3 length is 15 residues. This CDR3 is CAASRYRGPQETQYF. The CDR3 DNA reads as TGTGCCGCCAGCAGGTACAGGGGGCCGCAAGAGACCCAGTACTTC.

This clonotype came up a few times. The chain recombines TRBV5-1 with TRBJ2-7; TRBD2 matches at 14 bases. CDR1 and CDR2 (germline): SGHRS, YFSETQ. Trimming cost V 4 bases and J 0 bases; bases outside gene matches: 3. The CDR3 sequence is 16 residues long. CDR3 in DNA: TGCGCCAGCAGCCGGGGGACTAGCGGGGGCTCCTACGAGCAGTACTTC. It is translated as CASSRGTSGGSYEQYF.

On this clonotype: One base away lies a much larger clone, so this may be a sequencing read error. The chain recombines TRBV12-5 with TRBJ2-1; 10 positions match TRBD2. CDR1 is LGHNT, CDR2 FRNRAP, per germline. The CDR3 has 14 residues. With 3 bases clipped from V and 8 bases from J, the junction kept 4 bases outside the gene matches. DNA of the CDR3: TGTGCTAGTGGTTTCCTAGCGGGAGCGGATGAGCAGTTCTTC. Its protein is CASGFLAGADEQFF.

This clonotype showed up just a few times. V usage is TRBV16 and J usage is TRBJ2-7, with D tentatively TRBD2 (6 bases). Per germline, CDR1 KGHSY and CDR2 FQNENV. The length of the CDR3 is 13 residues. The germline V and J ends were trimmed by 2 bases and 7 bases, with 12 bases remaining between them. CDR3 region: CASSQGTGEEQYF. The CDR3 region has the DNA TGTGCCAGCAGCCAAGGGACTGGGGAAGAGCAGTACTTC.

The rearrangement joins TRBV6-1 to TRBJ2-1; 7 bases map to TRBD2. This CDR3 has 17 amino acids. The germline V gene has CDR1 MNHNS and CDR2 SASEGT. The V and J ends lost 5 bases and 7 bases, in that order; junction bases with no gene match: 17. The CDR3 sequence: CASSPYPRLAVRNEQFF. The CDR3 DNA reads TGTGCCAGCAGTCCATACCCTCGACTAGCTGTTAGGAATGAGCAGTTCTTC.

This clonotype was seen many times. This chain uses TRBV12-3 or TRBV12-4 with TRBJ1-4, with D possibly matching TRBD1 (6 bases). Trimming pared 2 bases from V and 8 bases from J, leaving 12 bases between. This CDR3 has 14 amino acids. CDR3 sequence reads: CASSLMAGAEKLFF. For the CDR3, the DNA is TGTGCCAGCAGTTTAATGGCAGGGGCGGAAAAACTGTTTTTT.

This clonotype appeared many times. The chain recombines TRBV5-1 with TRBJ2-7, with D perhaps TRBD1 or TRBD2 (5 bases each). V lost 0 bases to trimming and J lost 2 bases, with 9 bases between them. CDR1 is SGHRS, CDR2 YFSETQ, per germline. The CDR3 length is 14 residues. CDR3 nucleotides: TGCGCCAGCAGCTTGGTGGTGGGGGCCTACGAGCAGTACTTC. It translates to CASSLVVGAYEQYF.

This clonotype has at least ten counts. Written as DNA, the CDR3 is TGCAGTGCTGACTACAATAGCGGCACTGAAGCTTTCTTT. Protein sequence: CSADYNSGTEAFF. The gene calls are TRBV20-1 and TRBJ1-1; D remains unclear. With 5 bases removed from V and 4 bases from J, the gap between germline ends came to 14 bases. Germline V lookup: CDR1 DFQATT, CDR2 SNEGSKA (reference sequence). The CDR3 has 13 residues.

The chain recombines TRBV19 with TRBJ2-1; no clear D. V shed 3 bases and J shed 6 bases, with 15 bases lying between them. This CDR3 region has 15 residues. From germline, CDR1 is LNHDA and CDR2 SQIVND (reference sequence). This CDR3 reads CASSILPTGPNEQFF. The CDR3 DNA follows: TGTGCCAGTAGTATCTTACCTACGGGTCCCAATGAGCAGTTCTTC.

This clonotype was detected many times. This sequence joins TRBV5-7 and TRBJ2-3; TRBD2 aligns across 12 bases. TRBV5-7 is assigned to the ORF class and has an uncertain function. The CDR3 is 18 residues long. The V segment lost 1 base and the J segment 5 bases; nucleotides outside the gene matches: 11. The chain's CDR3 is CASSLRRLAGGPRDTQYF. In DNA form, the CDR3 reads TGTGCCAGCAGCTTGAGGCGGCTAGCGGGAGGGCCAAGAGATACGCAGTATTTT.

This clonotype was detected many times. This CDR3 reads CSTSYQTSDTDTQYF. The CDR3 bases are TGTTCAACCTCCTATCAGACTAGCGACACAGATACGCAGTATTTT. The rearrangement uses TRBV6-1 and TRBJ2-3; TRBD2 matches at 8 bases. Germline CDR1 MNHNS, CDR2 SASEGT. The length of the CDR3 is 15 residues.

CDR3 sequence: CASSLAGAGVNYGYTF. CDR3 DNA sequence: TGTGCCAGCAGCTTGGCCGGGGCAGGGGTTAATTATGGCTACACCTTC. This chain links TRBV5-4 with TRBJ1-2; D might be TRBD1 (6 bases). With 0 bases removed from V and 5 bases from J, the gap between germline ends came to 17 bases. The CDR3 spans 16 residues. Germline V gene sequence: CDR1 SGHNT, CDR2 YYREEE (reference sequence).

This clonotype was counted many times. This sequence joins TRBV3-1 and TRBJ2-7, with 11 positions matching TRBD2. Germline V gene lookup returns CDR1 LGHDT and CDR2 YNNKEL (reference sequence). V dropped 4 bases and J dropped 3; count of bases not matched to a gene: 5. The CDR3 covers 15 residues. This CDR3 reads CASSPGLAEVYEQYF. For the CDR3, the DNA is TGTGCCAGCAGCCCGGGACTAGCGGAAGTCTACGAGCAGTACTTC.

This clonotype appeared a few times. The chain combines TRBV20-1 with TRBJ1-5; perhaps TRBD1 as D (6 bases). CDR1 is DFQATT, CDR2 SNEGSKA, per germline (reference sequence). The length of the CDR3 is 11 residues. V was pared by 6 bases and J by 11 bases, with 14 bases between. CDR3 sequence reads: CSASTGKAQHF. Written as DNA, the CDR3 is TGCAGTGCATCTACAGGGAAGGCCCAGCATTTT.

This clonotype was counted at least ten times. The gene calls are TRBV10-2 and TRBJ2-7; D is ambiguous. The CDR3 has 13 amino acids. Germline V lookup: CDR1 WSHSY, CDR2 SAAADI. The germline V and J ends were trimmed by 5 bases and 2 bases, with 10 bases remaining between them. The CDR3 protein is CASSSRRTYEQYF. DNA for the CDR3: TGCGCCAGCAGTTCCCGACGGACCTACGAGCAGTACTTC.

This clonotype was detected many times. This chain joins TRBV24-1 and TRBJ1-1; D unclear. The V end lost 1 base, the J end lost 11 bases, and 10 bases lay between the germline ends. The CDR3 is made up of 12 amino acids. Germline V lookup: CDR1 KGHDR, CDR2 SFDVKD. The CDR3 coding sequence is TGTGCCACCAGTGATTTTACGGGGAAGGCTTTCTTT. Translation: CATSDFTGKAFF.

V is TRBV5-5 and J is TRBJ2-1; 9 positions match TRBD1. The CDR3 is made up of 12 amino acids. Germline V gives CDR1 SGHKS, CDR2 YYEKEE (reference sequence). V shed 4 bases, J shed 10 bases, and the junction held 3 bases outside the gene matches. The CDR3 loop reads CASSITGGEQFF. Here the CDR3 DNA reads TGTGCCAGCAGCATAACAGGGGGCGAGCAGTTCTTC.

This clonotype was seen repeatedly, ten times or more. The genes are TRBV7-8 and TRBJ2-6, with 7 bases matching TRBD1. Trimming removed 5 bases from V and 0 bases from J; junction bases left unmatched: 10. CDR1 is SGHVS and CDR2 is FQNEAQ in the germline V gene. CDR3 length: 18 amino acids. CDR3 in amino acids: CASSARDSPASGANVLTF. The CDR3 nucleotides read TGTGCCAGCAGCGCCCGGGACAGCCCGGCCTCTGGGGCCAACGTCCTGACTTTC.

This clonotype was observed at least ten times. The chain has TRBV3-1 and TRBJ1-3; 8 nucleotides agree with TRBD1. Looked up from germline, CDR1 is LGHDT and CDR2 is YNNKEL (reference sequence). The J segment lost 3 bases and the V segment lost 2 bases, leaving 3 bases of the junction unmatched. There are 15 residues in the CDR3. CDR3 in DNA: TGTGCCAGCAGCCAAAGACAGGGGATTGGAAACACCATATATTTT. As protein: CASSQRQGIGNTIYF.

In this sample, this clonotype turned up many times. The chain employs TRBV3-1 and TRBJ2-7; D is perhaps TRBD1 (5 bases). CDR3 length: 14 amino acids. Germline CDR1 reads LGHDT; CDR2 reads YNNKEL (reference sequence). V lost 0 bases, J lost 7 bases, and 13 bases lay in between. CDR3 protein: CASSQEGRVKEQYF. The CDR3 DNA reads TGTGCCAGCAGCCAAGAAGGCAGGGTTAAGGAGCAGTACTTC.

The CDR3 coding sequence is TGTGCCAGCAGCTCCTCCCTCGAGGGACAGAACTATGGCTACACCTTC. Its translation is CASSSSLEGQNYGYTF. The gene calls are TRBV7-2 and TRBJ1-2; 7 bases fit TRBD1. Trimming removed 4 bases from V and 2 bases from J; junction bases left unmatched: 10. The germline CDR1 and CDR2 sequences are SGHTA and FQGNSA. The CDR3 runs to 16 residues.

This clonotype was recorded a few times. The chain joins TRBV30 to TRBJ2-3; D gene uncertain. Deletions cut 0 bases from V and 3 bases from J, with 13 bases between. The CDR3 consists of 15 residues. CDR1 is GTSNPN and CDR2 is SVGIG in the germline V gene (reference sequence). The CDR3 DNA reads as TGTGCCTGGAGTGTATTGTCGCACGGAACAGATACGCAGTATTTT. Translating gives CAWSVLSHGTDTQYF.